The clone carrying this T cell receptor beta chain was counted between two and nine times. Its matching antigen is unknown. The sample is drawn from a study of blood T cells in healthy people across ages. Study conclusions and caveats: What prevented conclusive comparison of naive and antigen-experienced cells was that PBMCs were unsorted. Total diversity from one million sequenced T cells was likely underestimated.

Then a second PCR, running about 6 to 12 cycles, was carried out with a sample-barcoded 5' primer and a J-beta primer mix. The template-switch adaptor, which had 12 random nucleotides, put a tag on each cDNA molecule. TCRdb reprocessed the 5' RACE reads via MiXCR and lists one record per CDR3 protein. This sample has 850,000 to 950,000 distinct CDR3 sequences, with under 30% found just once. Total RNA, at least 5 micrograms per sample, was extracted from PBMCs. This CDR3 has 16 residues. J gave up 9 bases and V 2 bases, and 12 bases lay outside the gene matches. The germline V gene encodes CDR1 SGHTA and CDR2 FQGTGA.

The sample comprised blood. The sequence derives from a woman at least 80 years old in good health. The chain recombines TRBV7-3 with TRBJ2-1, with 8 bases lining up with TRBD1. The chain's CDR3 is CASSLGGTGVSTEQFF. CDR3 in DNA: TGTGCCAGCAGCTTAGGGGGGACAGGAGTTTCGACTGAGCAGTTCTTC. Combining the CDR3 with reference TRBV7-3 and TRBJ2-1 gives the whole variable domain GAGVSQTPSNKVTEKGKYVELRCDPISGHTALYWYRQSLGQGPEFLIYFQGTGAADDSGLPNDRFFAVRPEGSVSTLKIQRTERGDSAVYLCASSLGGTGVSTEQFFGPGTRLTVL.